The rows below give T cell receptor beta chains drawn from one sample of a study of shared clonotypes between healthy human individuals. Sequencing used immunoSEQ multiplex PCR; TCRdb keeps in-frame clones, though not all of them. This table holds some 1,400,000 clones, roughly 96% found once. Sequencing was carried out using naive CD4+ T cells sorted from blood. The receptors derive from a man aged 30-40 years in good health. The CDR3 runs from the conserved cysteine through the conserved F or W. D genes are given only for firm matches.

-	13	TRBV29-1	TRBJ2-7	CSVSEGVGFEQYF	TGCAGCGTTAGCGAGGGGGTAGGTTTCGAGCAGTACTTC
-	13	TRBV30	TRBJ2-6	CAWRNSGANVLTF	TGTGCCTGGAGGAACTCTGGGGCCAACGTCCTGACTTTC
-	13	TRBV19	TRBJ2-3	CASSIQGSDTQYF	TGTGCCAGTAGTATCCAGGGGTCAGATACGCAGTATTTT
TRBD1	13	TRBV28	TRBJ1-2	CASRGTGGDGYTF	TGTGCCAGCAGGGGGACAGGGGGCGATGGCTACACCTTC
-	14	TRBV19	TRBJ2-1	CASRLSRGNNEQFF	TGTGCCAGTAGGTTGAGCAGGGGAAACAATGAGCAGTTCTTC
-	15	TRBV4-1	TRBJ1-5	CASSQEGTRNQPQHF	TGCGCCAGCAGCCAAGAAGGGACCCGCAATCAGCCCCAGCATTTT
-	15	TRBV25-1	TRBJ2-5	CASSEPRGVGETQYF	TGTGCCAGCAGTGAACCCAGGGGGGTTGGTGAGACCCAGTACTTC
-	15	TRBV14	TRBJ1-4	CASSQVQPTNEKLFF	TGTGCCAGCAGCCAAGTTCAGCCAACTAATGAAAAACTGTTTTTT
TRBD1	15	TRBV2	TRBJ1-5	CASRGDRGSNQPQHF	TGTGCCAGCAGGGGAGACAGGGGAAGCAATCAGCCCCAGCATTTT
-	18	TRBV15	TRBJ2-6	CATSRDYPTRTGANVLTF	TGTGCCACCAGCAGAGATTATCCGACGAGGACTGGGGCCAACGTCCTGACTTTC
TRBD2	14	TRBV27	TRBJ2-7	CASSLRTSSNEQYF	TGTGCCAGCAGTCTAAGGACTAGCAGCAACGAGCAGTACTTC
TRBD1	13	TRBV5-1	TRBJ2-1	CASNTGTVYEQFF	TGCGCCAGCAATACCGGGACAGTCTATGAGCAGTTCTTC
TRBD1	14	TRBV11-3	TRBJ2-4	CASSSQGAKNIQYF	TGTGCCAGCAGCTCACAGGGGGCCAAAAACATTCAGTACTTC
TRBD2	14	TRBV5-1	TRBJ2-3	CASRPGLASDTQYF	TGCGCCAGCAGGCCGGGACTAGCTTCAGATACGCAGTATTTT
-	11	TRBV28	TRBJ2-7	CASSPGYEQYF	TGTGCCAGCAGCCCGGGGTACGAGCAGTACTTC
-	14	TRBV5-1	TRBJ1-5	CASSPLGGFQPQHF	TGCGCCAGCAGCCCCTTGGGGGGCTTTCAGCCCCAGCATTTT
-	12	TRBV10-2	TRBJ1-2	CASSEVLGGYTF	TGCGCCAGCAGTGAGGTTTTGGGTGGCTACACCTTC
-	13	TRBV2	TRBJ1-2	CASSSVPHAGVSF	TGTGCCAGCAGTTCGGTACCCCACGCGGGTGTCTCCTTC
-	13	TRBV28	TRBJ1-1	CASHPGRYTEAFF	TGTGCCAGCCACCCGGGACGCTACACTGAAGCTTTCTTT
-	13	TRBV10-3	TRBJ2-3	CAISVLYTDTQYF	TGTGCCATCAGTGTTTTGTACACAGATACGCAGTATTTT
TRBD2	15	TRBV10-2	TRBJ2-7	CASRRGRALDVVQYF	TGCGCCAGCAGGCGCGGGAGGGCCCTGGATGTAGTGCAGTACTTC
-	13	TRBV18	TRBJ2-7	CASSPSLTGEQYF	TGTGCCAGCTCACCTAGCCTGACTGGCGAGCAGTACTTC